This TCR beta chain was sequenced in a study of blood T cell repertoires in COVID-19. Study details: The United States, Italy and Spain provided the acute and convalescent COVID-19 samples. PBMCs, B-cell-depleted T cells, or T cells were the source of the cDNA or gDNA that made up the material.

Per the original data handling: Nucleated cell counts were estimated from reference gene primer amplification. Produced via immunoSEQ multiplex PCR; TCRdb's table is partial and in-frame only. For V, J and clone size, that table is used; D and trimming come from the DNA. The data show around 100,000 clones, around 90% seen once. This clone was picked up a small number of times. Germline CDR1 and CDR2: LGHNA and YNFKEQ. This CDR3 spans 15 amino acids. The junction had 9 bases not matched to a gene; V was cut back by 4 bases and J by 9 bases. The sequence was obtained from a woman aged 55 to 70 with acute or convalescent COVID-19. This chain joins TRBV4-2 and TRBJ1-6, with 7 bases matching TRBD1. Source material: peripheral blood. The CDR3 nucleotides read TGTGCCAGCAGCCCTTTGCGACAGGGTGGTTCACCCCTCCACTTT. Translated: CASSPLRQGGSPLHF.